This T cell receptor beta chain originates from a study of CD8 T cells in ankylosing spondylitis (dated by TCRdb to 2016 to 2017). Study-level background: To find TCR variants linked to disease, the study profiled T cell receptor beta repertoires in ankylosing spondylitis patients and healthy donors. The full study cohort comprised roughly 24 ankylosing spondylitis patients and over 95 healthy donors. Peripheral blood was sampled, and synovial fluid was also collected from ankylosing spondylitis patients.

Sequencing relied on an Illumina HiSeq 2500. TCR beta libraries were prepared by quantitative 5'-RACE with molecular barcodes. As for the authors' bioinformatics: A new computational method based on a probabilistic model of VDJ rearrangement was used to identify disease-linked TCR variants. Using fastp trimming at Q25 and MiXCR clonotype assembly, TCRdb reanalyzed the public sequencing data and kept in-frame beta chains. CDR3 protein duplicates are merged, each entry listing the most common genes and DNA. Clone size and V and J calls follow TCRdb, not the original study. The sample contains a few hundred thousand distinct CDR3 sequences, about 20% of them found a single time. The top ten hold roughly 8.3% of the sample. As concerns this clonotype: What antigen it recognizes has not been identified. Base qualities are not recorded, but no much larger clone differs from it by a single base.

CDR1 and CDR2 are drawn from the germline V gene: SGHRS, YFSETQ. The CDR3 runs 15 amino acids, cysteine and phenylalanine included. This entry keeps only the CDR3 DNA: 45 bases, framed from base 1. The V and J ends are trimmed by 4 bases and 3 bases, leaving 14 bases between them. Overall study results and their limits: A TCR beta motif made up of eight highly homologous amino acid variants appeared to be characteristic of blood from ankylosing spondylitis patients. A CD8+ phenotype was shown by the disease-linked clones, which were found at relatively low frequencies in peripheral blood. The disease-linked clones were reported as significantly enriched in matched synovial fluid samples from ankylosing spondylitis patients. Some TCR beta motif variants had previously been reported in synovial fluid and blood of reactive arthritis patients, which suggested common disease-initiation mechanisms.

The receptor was derived from a male donor with ankylosing spondylitis or in good health (not recorded which). The sequenced sample was blood, either unsorted or a sorted T cell fraction (not recorded which). Recombination connected TRBV5-1 to TRBJ2-1; tentative D gene TRBD1, with 5 bases matching. The CDR3 is CASSPVGADYNEQFF. The DNA sequence is TGCGCCAGCAGCCCGGTTGGGGCGGACTACAATGAGCAGTTCTTC.